The sample holds a few counts of the clone carrying this T cell receptor beta chain. TCRdb re-called the 5' RACE reads through MiXCR, storing one row per CDR3 protein. Of about 82,000 distinct CDR3 sequences listed, over 9.5% are singletons. The sample is drawn from a study of spatial heterogeneity in lung cancer. The time point is: sample taken at primary tumor resection. Whole RNA, isolated from tumor, nontumor lung or frozen PBMC, was sequenced without prior sorting. Samples were donated by 72 untreated early-stage non-small cell lung cancer patients. CDR1 is SGHVS, CDR2 FQNEAQ, per germline. V was pared by 4 bases and J by 2 bases, with 15 bases between. CDR3 length: 16 residues.

The receptor comes from a male donor with early-stage non-small cell lung cancer. This specimen was PBMCs, taken at surgery. This chain uses TRBV7-8 with TRBJ2-1; D could derive from TRBD1 or TRBD2 (5 bases each). This CDR3 is CASSSSRDGAYNEQFF. The CDR3 bases are TGTGCCAGCAGCTCCTCCCGGGACGGGGCCTACAATGAGCAGTTCTTC.